The rows below give T cell receptor beta chains drawn from one sample of a study of response to subunit inactivated influenza vaccine. Each CDR3 protein gets one entry after TCRdb re-called the RT-PCR reads with MiXCR. The top ten clones hold less than 2.5% of a sample with approximately 520,000 distinct CDR3 sequences, less than 30% of them seen once. Here the sequenced sample was CD4+ T cells sorted from PBMCs, taken 4 to 6 days after vaccination. The origin of the receptors is a man aged 45-65 years who received an inactivated influenza vaccine. CDR3s include the opening cysteine and the closing phenylalanine or tryptophan. D genes are given only for firm matches. Clone size is given for some rows only: seen once, a few or many times, or a class if the clone is expanded.

TRBD1	TRBV7-9	-	TRBJ2-3	15	CASTSAGQVIDTQYF	TGTGCCAGCACCTCGGCGGGACAGGTCATAGATACGCAGTATTTT
-	TRBV6-2/TRBV6-3	many	TRBJ1-5	18	CASSPRPFHPLGNQPQHF	TGTGCCAGCAGTCCTAGGCCCTTCCATCCCCTTGGCAATCAGCCCCAGCATTTT
-	TRBV6-1	-	TRBJ1-6	14	CASSPRTVNSPLHF	TGTGCCAGCAGCCCCCGGACAGTAAATTCACCCCTCCACTTT
TRBD2	TRBV4-3	few	TRBJ2-1	19	CASSRVQGLAGSSYNEQFF	TGCGCCAGCAGCCGCGTACAAGGACTAGCGGGGAGCTCCTACAATGAGCAGTTCTTC
-	TRBV6-5	-	TRBJ1-5	16	CASSYGGGDSNQPQHF	TGTGCCAGCAGTTACGGGGGGGGTGATAGCAATCAGCCCCAGCATTTT
-	TRBV14	-	TRBJ2-3	16	CASSQAGNTHTDTQYF	TGTGCCAGCAGCCAAGCGGGGAACACTCACACAGATACGCAGTATTTT
TRBD2	TRBV20-1	-	TRBJ2-3	14	CSDGETSGGSTQYF	TGCAGCGATGGAGAAACTAGCGGGGGGTCTACGCAGTATTTT
-	TRBV20-1	-	TRBJ1-2	14	CSARDSDRNYGYTF	TGCAGTGCTAGAGATAGTGACAGGAACTATGGCTACACCTTC
TRBD2	TRBV29-1	few	TRBJ2-1	15	CSVEFSSGANNEQFF	TGCAGCGTTGAATTCTCTAGCGGGGCCAACAATGAGCAGTTCTTC
-	TRBV9	few	TRBJ2-2	13	CASSVGGSGELFF	TGTGCCAGCAGCGTAGGGGGATCCGGGGAGCTGTTTTTT
-	TRBV5-6	few	TRBJ1-2	12	CASNDGPYGYTF	TGTGCCAGCAACGACGGACCCTATGGCTACACCTTC
-	TRBV12-3/TRBV12-4	-	TRBJ2-2	15	CASSFQTINTGELFF	TGTGCCAGCAGTTTTCAGACAATTAACACCGGGGAGCTGTTTTTT
TRBD1	TRBV2	-	TRBJ2-7	14	CASNGQGKLYEQYF	TGTGCCAGCAATGGACAGGGGAAACTCTACGAGCAGTACTTC
TRBD1	TRBV28	few	TRBJ1-5	18	CASSLPGQGRYGDQPQHF	TGTGCCAGCAGTTTACCGGGACAGGGGAGATACGGTGATCAGCCCCAGCATTTT
-	TRBV19	-	TRBJ2-2	14	CASSIERKTGELFF	TGTGCCAGTAGTATAGAAAGGAAGACCGGGGAGCTGTTTTTT
TRBD2	TRBV12-3/TRBV12-4	-	TRBJ2-5	17	CASSFGSRGVLQETQYF	TGTGCCAGCAGTTTTGGTTCCCGGGGGGTCCTCCAAGAGACCCAGTACTTC
-	TRBV20-1	-	TRBJ2-6	14	CSARAASGANVLTF	TGCAGTGCTAGGGCAGCTTCTGGGGCCAACGTCCTGACTTTC
-	TRBV24-1	few	TRBJ2-7	13	CATSDYLLHEQYF	TGTGCCACCAGTGACTACCTTCTACACGAGCAGTACTTC
-	TRBV6-2/TRBV6-3	few	TRBJ1-2	12	CASTQGNYGYTF	TGTGCCAGCACCCAGGGGAACTATGGCTACACCTTC
-	TRBV7-2	-	TRBJ1-1	15	CASSLEAGMNTEAFF	TGTGCCAGCAGCTTAGAAGCGGGGATGAACACTGAAGCTTTCTTT
-	TRBV10-3	few	TRBJ2-3	15	CAISGRGPASDTQYF	TGTGCCATCAGTGGGCGGGGGCCGGCGTCGGATACGCAGTATTTT
-	TRBV4-2	-	TRBJ2-7	13	CASSQDTAFEQYF	TGTGCCAGCAGCCAAGATACCGCTTTCGAGCAGTACTTC
-	TRBV6-2/TRBV6-3	few	TRBJ2-4	12	CASRTEGAIQYF	TGTGCCAGCAGGACGGAGGGGGCCATTCAGTACTTC
-	TRBV6-1	few	TRBJ2-7	14	CASRDRDGGYEQYF	TGTGCCAGCAGAGACCGGGACGGCGGCTACGAGCAGTACTTC
TRBD2	TRBV29-1	-	TRBJ2-2	13	CSVMSGRVGELFF	TGCAGCGTTATGAGCGGGAGGGTCGGGGAGCTGTTTTTT